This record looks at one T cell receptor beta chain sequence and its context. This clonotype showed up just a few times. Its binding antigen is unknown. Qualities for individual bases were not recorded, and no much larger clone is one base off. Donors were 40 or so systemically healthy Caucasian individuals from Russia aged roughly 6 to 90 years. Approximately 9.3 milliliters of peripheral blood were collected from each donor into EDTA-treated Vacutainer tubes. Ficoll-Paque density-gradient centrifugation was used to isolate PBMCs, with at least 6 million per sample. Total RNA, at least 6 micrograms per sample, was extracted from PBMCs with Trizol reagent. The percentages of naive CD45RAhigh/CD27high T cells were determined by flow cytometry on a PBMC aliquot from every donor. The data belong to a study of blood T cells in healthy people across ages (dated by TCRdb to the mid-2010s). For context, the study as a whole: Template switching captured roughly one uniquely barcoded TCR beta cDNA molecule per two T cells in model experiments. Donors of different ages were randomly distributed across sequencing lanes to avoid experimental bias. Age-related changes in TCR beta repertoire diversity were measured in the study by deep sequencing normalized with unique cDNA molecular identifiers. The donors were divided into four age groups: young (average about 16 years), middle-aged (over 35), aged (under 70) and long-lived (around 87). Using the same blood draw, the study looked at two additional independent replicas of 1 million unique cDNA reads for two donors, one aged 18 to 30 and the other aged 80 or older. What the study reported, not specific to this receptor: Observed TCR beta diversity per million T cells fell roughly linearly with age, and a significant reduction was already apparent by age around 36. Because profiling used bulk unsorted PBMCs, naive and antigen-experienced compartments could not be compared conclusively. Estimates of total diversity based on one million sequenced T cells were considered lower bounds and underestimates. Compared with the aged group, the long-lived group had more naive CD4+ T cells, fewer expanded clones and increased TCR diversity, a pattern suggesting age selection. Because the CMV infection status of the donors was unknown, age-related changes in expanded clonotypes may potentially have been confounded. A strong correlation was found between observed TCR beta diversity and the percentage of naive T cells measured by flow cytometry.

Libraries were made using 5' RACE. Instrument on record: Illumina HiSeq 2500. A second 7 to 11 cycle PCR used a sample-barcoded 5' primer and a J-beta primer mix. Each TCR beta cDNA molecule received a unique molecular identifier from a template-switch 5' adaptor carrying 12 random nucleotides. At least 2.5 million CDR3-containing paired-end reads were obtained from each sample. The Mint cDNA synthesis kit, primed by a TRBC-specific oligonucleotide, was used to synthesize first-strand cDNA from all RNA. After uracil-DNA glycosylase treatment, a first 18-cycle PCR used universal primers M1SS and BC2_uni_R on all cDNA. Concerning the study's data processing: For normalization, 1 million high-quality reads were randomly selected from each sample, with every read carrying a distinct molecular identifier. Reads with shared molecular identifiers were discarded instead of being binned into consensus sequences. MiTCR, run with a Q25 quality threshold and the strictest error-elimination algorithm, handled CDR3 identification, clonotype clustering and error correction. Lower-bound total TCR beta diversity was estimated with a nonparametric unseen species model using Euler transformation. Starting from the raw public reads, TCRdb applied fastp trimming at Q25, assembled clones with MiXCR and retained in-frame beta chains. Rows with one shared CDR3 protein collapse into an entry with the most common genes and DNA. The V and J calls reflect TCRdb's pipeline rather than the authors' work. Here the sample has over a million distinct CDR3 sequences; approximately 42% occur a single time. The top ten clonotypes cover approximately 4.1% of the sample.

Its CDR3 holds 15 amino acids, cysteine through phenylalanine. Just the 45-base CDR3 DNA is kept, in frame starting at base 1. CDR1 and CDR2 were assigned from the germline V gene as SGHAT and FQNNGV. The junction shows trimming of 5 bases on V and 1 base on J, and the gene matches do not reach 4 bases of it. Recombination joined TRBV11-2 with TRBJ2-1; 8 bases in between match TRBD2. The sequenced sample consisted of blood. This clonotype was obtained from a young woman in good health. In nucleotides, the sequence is TGTGCCAGCAGCAAAACGGGGGGGTCCTACAATGAGCAGTTCTTC. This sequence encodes CASSKTGGSYNEQFF.